These 29 T cell receptor beta chains were all obtained from the same sample, sequenced in a study of T-cell reconstitution after alpha-beta-depleted transplantation in children. Preparation of the TCRbeta library used unique molecular identifiers. TCRdb analysed the PCR reads with MiXCR anew, one entry per CDR3 protein. The profile shows 780,000 or so distinct CDR3 sequences, 15% to 20% of them singletons. Specimen: PBMCs, mostly from graft donor cells, collected 360 days after TCRalphabeta/CD19-depleted stem cell transplant. The receptors derive from a male patient aged 10 to 17 who had a stem cell transplant for acute lymphoblastic leukemia, so the T cells may come from the graft donor.

This clonotype appeared a few times. The chain carries TRBV5-1 and TRBJ2-1; 14 bases map to TRBD2. This CDR3 has 17 amino acids. J lost 9 bases, V lost 3 bases, and 11 bases had no gene match. Looked up from germline, CDR1 is SGHRS and CDR2 is YFSETQ. The CDR3 DNA reads as TGCGCCAGCAGCTCTCGACTAGCGGGAGGGCCCGCGGGTGAGCAGTTCTTC. Protein product: CASSSRLAGGPAGEQFF.

The genes are TRBV3-1 and TRBJ2-4; 7 nucleotides match TRBD2. V was clipped by 5 bases and J by 8 bases; unmatched bases: 12. This CDR3 spans 15 amino acids. Germline V gene sequence: CDR1 LGHDT, CDR2 YNNKEL (reference sequence). CDR3 sequence reads: CASSINSAGEHIQYF. DNA of the CDR3: TGTGCCAGCAGCATCAACTCGGCGGGAGAGCACATTCAGTACTTC. The full variable domain, rest sourced from reference TRBV3-1 and TRBJ2-4, is DTAVSQTPKYLVTQMGNDKSIKCEQNLGHDTMYWYKQDSKKFLKIMFSYNNKELIINETVPNRFSPKSPDKAHLNLHINSLELGDSAVYFCASSINSAGEHIQYFGAGTRLSVL.

The sample holds many counts of this clonotype. The chain employs TRBV5-1 and TRBJ2-1; D is possibly TRBD1 or TRBD2 (5 bases each). This CDR3 is built from 16 residues. CDR1 is SGHRS and CDR2 is YFSETQ in the germline V gene. The V end lost 3 bases, the J end lost 4 bases, and 17 bases lay between the germline ends. CDR3 nucleotides: TGCGCCAGCAGCTCAATCCCCGGGACCGCATACAATGAGCAGTTCTTC. Its protein product is CASSSIPGTAYNEQFF. The variable domain in full, completed from reference TRBV5-1 and TRBJ2-1, reads KAGVTQTPRYLIKTRGQQVTLSCSPISGHRSVSWYQQTPGQGLQFLFEYFSETQRNKGNFPGRFSGRQFSNSRSEMNVSTLELGDSALYLCASSSIPGTAYNEQFFGPGTRLTVL.

This clonotype was seen a handful of times. The chain uses TRBV5-5 and TRBJ2-3; D unclear. The CDR3 has 15 residues. The germline CDR1 and CDR2 sequences are SGHKS and YYEKEE (reference sequence). V dropped 4 bases and J dropped 3 bases, with 15 bases sitting between them. CDR3 sequence (DNA): TGTGCCAGCAGCCCCCCCGTGGCGACGACAGATACGCAGTATTTT. Residues: CASSPPVATTDTQYF.

This clonotype appeared a few times. This chain connects TRBV27 to TRBJ2-7, with TRBD2 matching 13 bases. Trimming removed 5 bases from V and 3 bases from J; junction bases left unmatched: 7. Germline V gene sequence: CDR1 MNHEY, CDR2 SMNVEV (reference sequence). CDR3 length equals 16 residues. In DNA, the CDR3 is TGTGCCAGCAGTCCTAGCGGACTAGCGGGAGACTACGAGCAGTACTTC. The encoded protein is CASSPSGLAGDYEQYF.

The chain couples TRBV4-1 to TRBJ2-7; 12 bases map to TRBD2. V lost 4 bases and J lost 6; bases outside the gene matches: 13. The V gene's germline CDR1 is MGHRA and CDR2 YSYEKL. CDR3 length: 17 amino acids. CDR3 coding DNA: TGCGCCAGCAGCCCCCTGCCTGGGGCTAGCGGGAGGGGCGAGCAGTACTTC. Amino acid sequence: CASSPLPGASGRGEQYF.

This clonotype was found many times. The V gene is TRBV4-2, the J gene TRBJ2-2; 14 nucleotides align to TRBD2. The CDR3 has 19 amino acids. The V gene's germline CDR1 is LGHNA and CDR2 YNFKEQ. The ends lost 6 bases at V and 0 bases at J; junction bases unmatched: 9. CDR3 in DNA: TGTGCCAGCAGTCTCCGTGGACTAGCGGGAGGAGCGAACACCGGGGAGCTGTTTTTT. Translating gives CASSLRGLAGGANTGELFF.

The table lists this clonotype with a few counts. The chain joins TRBV29-1 to TRBJ2-7; 11 bases agree with TRBD1. Germline CDR1 SQVTM, CDR2 ANQGSEA. CDR3 size: 15 residues. V trimming: 2 bases; J trimming: 4 bases; junction bases outside the gene matches: 7. CDR3 loop: CSVESSGTGGYEQYF. The DNA for the CDR3 is TGCAGCGTTGAAAGTTCCGGGACAGGGGGTTACGAGCAGTACTTC.

This clonotype occurred a few times. The V and J genes are TRBV29-1 and TRBJ2-7; 8 nucleotides match TRBD2. The trim removed 2 bases at V and 4 bases at J, leaving 10 bases unmatched. This CDR3 is 15 amino acids long. CDR1 SQVTM and CDR2 ANQGSEA come from the germline V gene. The CDR3 DNA reads TGCAGCGTTGAACCGATTTCGAGCGGGAGTTACGAGCAGTACTTC. The encoded protein is CSVEPISSGSYEQYF.

Only a few counts were recorded for this clonotype. V is TRBV3-1 and J is TRBJ2-7; 10 nucleotides agree with TRBD2. Germline V gene data show CDR1 as LGHDT and CDR2 as YNNKEL (reference sequence). J was trimmed by 7 bases and V by 3 bases; bases with no gene match: 3. The CDR3 consists of 13 residues. CDR3 sequence: CASSHLAGVEQYF. CDR3 DNA sequence: TGTGCCAGCAGCCATCTAGCGGGAGTTGAGCAGTACTTC.

This clonotype was observed at least ten times. The J gene is TRBJ2-3, the V gene TRBV12-3 or TRBV12-4, with 10 bases fitting TRBD2. This CDR3 is built from 17 residues. The V gene end was trimmed by 2 bases and the J gene end by 2 bases; junction bases not matched to a gene: 7. The CDR3 sequence: CASSLMGAGGPTDTQYF. CDR3 nucleotide sequence: TGTGCCAGCAGTTTAATGGGAGCGGGAGGGCCCACAGATACGCAGTATTTT.

This clonotype was recorded many times. The gene calls are TRBV4-2 and TRBJ2-3; a possible D gene is TRBD1 (6 bases). The CDR3 extends over 17 amino acids. The germline V gene has CDR1 LGHNA and CDR2 YNFKEQ. The V and J ends lost 0 bases and 6 bases respectively, with 19 bases between them. The CDR3 region is CASSQEGVDGGDDTQYF. DNA of the CDR3: TGTGCCAGCAGCCAAGAAGGCGTTGATGGGGGCGACGATACGCAGTATTTT.

This clonotype was counted between two and nine times. V is TRBV15 and J is TRBJ1-1; D gene ambiguous. Per the germline V gene, CDR1 is LNHNV and CDR2 is YYDKDF (reference sequence). The length of the CDR3 is 14 residues. V was shortened by 4 bases and J by 13 bases, with 22 bases between the two germline ends. In nucleotides, the CDR3 is TGTGCCACCAGCAAGAGGGCCGGTGCGGTGGTTGGTTTCTTT. This sequence encodes CATSKRAGAVVGFF. Full variable domain (outside the CDR3, taken from reference TRBV15 and TRBJ1-1): DAMVIQNPRYQVTQFGKPVTLSCSQTLNHNVMYWYQQKSSQAPKLLFHYYDKDFNNEADTPDNFQSRRPNTSFCFLDIRSPGLGDTAMYLCATSKRAGAVVGFFGQGTRLTVV.

The chain couples TRBV20-1 to TRBJ2-4; 8 bases match TRBD2. This CDR3 spans 17 amino acids. Germline CDR1 and CDR2: DFQATT and SNEGSKA (reference sequence). Germline trimming cut 1 base from V and 6 bases from J; bases unmatched to any gene: 14. CDR3: CSARVWGSAGAGNIQYF. The CDR3 nucleotides read TGCAGTGCTAGAGTGTGGGGGTCAGCGGGAGCCGGAAACATTCAGTACTTC.

This chain joins TRBV11-1 and TRBJ1-1, with D hard to call. The V gene lost 1 base and the J gene lost 8 bases, with 8 bases spanning the gap. This CDR3 is built from 12 residues. Germline V gene lookup returns CDR1 SGHAT and CDR2 FQDESV (reference sequence). CDR3 sequence reads: CASSLEGSEAFF. DNA for the CDR3: TGTGCCAGCAGCTTAGAGGGATCGGAAGCTTTCTTT.

This clonotype was found a few times. The chain has TRBV20-1 and TRBJ1-1; TRBD1 might be the D (5 bases). V lost 3 bases and J 6 bases, leaving 17 bases between the germline ends. CDR3 length: 14 amino acids. Germline CDR1 DFQATT, CDR2 SNEGSKA (reference sequence). This CDR3 reads CSARRGSFEAEAFF. CDR3 in DNA: TGCAGTGCTAGGAGGGGCAGTTTCGAGGCTGAAGCTTTCTTT.

The sample holds a few counts of this clonotype. This sequence joins TRBV20-1 and TRBJ2-2; 10 nucleotides align to TRBD2. The CDR3 spans 15 residues. The germline V gene has CDR1 DFQATT and CDR2 SNEGSKA (reference sequence). V was pared by 2 bases and J by 4 bases, with 4 bases of the junction left unmatched. The CDR3 is CSARSASGSTGELFF. The CDR3 DNA is TGCAGTGCTAGATCGGCTAGCGGGAGCACCGGGGAGCTGTTTTTT.

The rearrangement joins TRBV19 to TRBJ2-6; D gene unclear. V shed 5 bases and J shed 0 bases, with 5 bases lying between them. Per the germline V gene, CDR1 is LNHDA and CDR2 is SQIVND (reference sequence). This CDR3 is 14 amino acids long. Here the CDR3 DNA reads TGTGCCAGTAGTCATAACTCTGGGGCCAACGTCCTGACTTTC. Its protein is CASSHNSGANVLTF.

The chain uses TRBV18 and TRBJ2-7; no clear D. The V gene's germline CDR1 is KGHSH and CDR2 LQKENI. V gave up 2 bases and J gave up 5 bases, with 19 bases separating them. The CDR3 loop spans 16 amino acids. CDR3 loop: CASSPTRQMVNDEQYF. The CDR3 nucleotides read TGTGCCAGCTCACCAACGAGGCAGATGGTAAACGACGAGCAGTACTTC.

This clonotype was picked up a small number of times. The chain uses TRBV5-1 and TRBJ1-2; 7 bases line up with TRBD1. Germline-derived CDR1 and CDR2 are SGHRS and YFSETQ. The junction had 11 bases not matched to a gene; V was cut back by 6 bases and J by 6 bases. The CDR3 sequence is 14 residues long. The CDR3 DNA sequence: TGCGCCAGCAAACCGGCGACAGGGAAGAATGGCTACACCTTC. It encodes CASKPATGKNGYTF.

A few counts support this clonotype. The chain's CDR3 is CASSIRVSPYNEQFF. The CDR3 DNA follows: TGTGCCAGCAGCATCAGGGTGTCCCCCTACAATGAGCAGTTCTTC. V usage is TRBV3-1 and J usage is TRBJ2-1, with TRBD1 as a possible D gene (5 bases). There are 15 residues in the CDR3. CDR1 is LGHDT, CDR2 YNNKEL, per germline (reference sequence). V lost 5 bases and J 2 bases, leaving 13 bases between the germline ends.

The chain has TRBV12-3 or TRBV12-4 and TRBJ1-1; no clear D gene. V was pared by 2 bases and J by 1 base, with 17 bases between. The CDR3 is made up of 17 amino acids. The CDR3 DNA sequence: TGTGCCAGCAGTTTATTTGCATCGGGAAAGAAGAACACTGAAGCTTTCTTT. Translation gives CASSLFASGKKNTEAFF.

This clonotype occurred a few times. The chain combines TRBV29-1 with TRBJ1-5; D gene unclear. The germline CDR1 and CDR2 sequences are SQVTM and ANQGSEA. The CDR3 is 15 amino acids. V was shortened by 5 bases and J by 7 bases, with 21 bases between the two germline ends. The CDR3 region has the DNA TGCAGCGTTCGGGTAGGTTATGGAGATGACCAGCCCCAGCATTTT. Encoded protein: CSVRVGYGDDQPQHF.

The rearrangement links TRBV20-1 to TRBJ2-5; D unresolved. V was shortened by 3 bases and J by 5 bases, with 13 bases between the two germline ends. This CDR3 has 13 amino acids. The V gene's germline CDR1 is DFQATT and CDR2 SNEGSKA (reference sequence). The CDR3 here is CSASPSAAETQYF. The CDR3 nucleotides are TGCAGTGCTAGTCCGTCGGCCGCGGAGACCCAGTACTTC.

The chain uses TRBV29-1 and TRBJ2-7; D not resolved. Per the germline V gene, CDR1 is SQVTM and CDR2 is ANQGSEA. The V gene lost 5 bases and the J gene lost 2 bases, with 13 bases spanning the gap. The CDR3 runs 13 residues. CDR3 residues: CSVKSVRTYEQYF. The CDR3 bases are TGCAGCGTTAAGAGTGTAAGGACCTACGAGCAGTACTTC.

The chain couples TRBV10-3 to TRBJ2-7; 10 nucleotides agree with TRBD2. CDR3 length: 16 residues. The junction had 7 bases not matched to a gene; V was cut back by 3 bases and J by 2 bases. In germline, CDR1 is ENHRY, CDR2 SYGVKD. This chain's CDR3 is CAISELGLANPYEQYF. CDR3 DNA sequence: TGTGCCATCAGTGAACTGGGACTAGCGAACCCCTACGAGCAGTACTTC.

The chain couples TRBV4-2 to TRBJ1-3, with D uncertain. The CDR3 has 16 amino acids. Germline assignment: CDR1 LGHNA and CDR2 YNFKEQ. V lost 4 bases and J lost 0, with 13 bases in between. The CDR3 spells CASSRLAVSSGNTIYF. CDR3 bases: TGTGCCAGCAGCCGTCTAGCTGTGAGCTCTGGAAACACCATATATTTT.

Note on this clonotype: Because the CDR3 is missing its conserved closing phenylalanine or tryptophan, this is likely a read error. This chain links TRBV7-9 with TRBJ2-3, with D hard to call. The germline V gene has CDR1 SEHNR and CDR2 FQNEAQ (reference sequence). V was cut by 2 bases and J by 6 bases, with 6 bases left in between. The CDR3 contains 12 residues. The CDR3 coding sequence is TGTGCCAGCAGCTTATCGGTGGATACGCAGTATTGT. Translating it yields CASSLSVDTQYC.

This clonotype appeared a few times. This CDR3 reads CSVEVTAVDTQYF. CDR3 DNA sequence: TGCAGCGTTGAGGTAACCGCGGTAGATACGCAGTATTTT. The chain employs TRBV29-1 and TRBJ2-3; D not certain. Between the trimmed V and J ends, which lost 3 bases and 5 bases, there was a span of 12 bases. CDR3 size: 13 residues. Germline assignment: CDR1 SQVTM and CDR2 ANQGSEA.